Measured by frequency, the clone carrying this TCR beta chain is medium-sized. Its antigen is as yet unknown. Roughly 38,000 genome equivalents of blood DNA were amplified for TRB. Germline values: CDR1 KGHSH, CDR2 LQKENI. The CDR3 is 16 amino acids. One tube held mixed TRB-A and TRB-B primer pools for touch-down PCR. TCRdb re-called the multiplex PCR reads; one entry per CDR3 protein, DNA not given. The table lists around 2,000 distinct CDR3 sequences. The record originates from a study of T cell clusters in autoimmune cytopenias. The study, taken as a whole, reports: TRB repertoire shifts in secondary cytopenia and chronic lymphocytic leukemia mostly reflected lymphoma, not autoimmunity.

This sample was also put to use in a study of T cell repertoires in aging, cancer and after chemotherapy.

This clonotype was sampled from a human donor in good health. The V and J genes are TRBV18 and TRBJ2-1; checking the TCRdb D call of TRBD1 is not possible without DNA. Sequencing was carried out using peripheral blood. This CDR3 reads CASSLRTAGDYNEQFF.